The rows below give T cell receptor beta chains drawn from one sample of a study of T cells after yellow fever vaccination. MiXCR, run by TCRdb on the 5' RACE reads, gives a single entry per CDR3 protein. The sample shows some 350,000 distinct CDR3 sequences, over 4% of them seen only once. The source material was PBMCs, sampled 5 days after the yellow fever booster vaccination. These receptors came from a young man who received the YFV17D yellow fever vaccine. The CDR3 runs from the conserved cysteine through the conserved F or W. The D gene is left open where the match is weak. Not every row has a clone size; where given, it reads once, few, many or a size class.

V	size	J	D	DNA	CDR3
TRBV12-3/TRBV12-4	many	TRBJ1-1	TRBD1	TGTGCCAGCAGTTCCGGGACAGACAACACTGAAGCTTTCTTT	CASSSGTDNTEAFF
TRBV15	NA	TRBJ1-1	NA	TGTGCCACCAGCAGTGAACGGGTTGGCGGCACTGAAGCTTTCTTT	CATSSERVGGTEAFF
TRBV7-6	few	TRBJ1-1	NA	TGTGCCAGCAGCCCTTCGGCGGGGATCGCTGAAGCTTTCTTT	CASSPSAGIAEAFF
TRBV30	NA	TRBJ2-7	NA	TGTGCCTGGACATCCCCCCACAGGTTGCACGAGCAGTACTTC	CAWTSPHRLHEQYF
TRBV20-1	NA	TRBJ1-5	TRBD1	TGCAGTGCTAGCTCCCGAGGGGTTTGGGGACAGCTAGATCAGCCCCAGCATTTT	CSASSRGVWGQLDQPQHF
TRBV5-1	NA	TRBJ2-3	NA	TGCGCCAGCAGCTCCCGGTACTTAACAGATACGCAGTATTTT	CASSSRYLTDTQYF
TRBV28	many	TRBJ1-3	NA	TGTGCCAGCAGTTTAGCAGGGGCTCAAGGAAACACCATATATTTT	CASSLAGAQGNTIYF
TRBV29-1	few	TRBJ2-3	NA	TGCAGCGGCACGGGACTGGTCACAGATACGCAGTATTTT	CSGTGLVTDTQYF
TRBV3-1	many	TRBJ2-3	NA	TGTGCCAGCAGCCAAGATGGAACTAGCAGGGTCACAGATACGCAGTATTTT	CASSQDGTSRVTDTQYF
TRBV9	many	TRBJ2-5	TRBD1	TGTGCCAGCAGCGCCGACAGGGGACGAGAGACCCAGTACTTC	CASSADRGRETQYF
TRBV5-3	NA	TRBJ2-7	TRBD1	TGTGCCAGAAGCTTGGTGACAGGGGACGGCGAGCAGTACTTC	CARSLVTGDGEQYF
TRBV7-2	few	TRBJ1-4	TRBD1	TGTGCCAGCAGCTTCGGACAGGGGTATGAAAAACTGTTTTTT	CASSFGQGYEKLFF
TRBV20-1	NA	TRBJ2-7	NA	TGCAGTGCTAGAGATCCGGCTTCGCTAGATAGGTCCGACGAGCAGTACTTC	CSARDPASLDRSDEQYF
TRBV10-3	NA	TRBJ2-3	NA	TGTGCCATCAGTGTGGAGGCAAAAAGAGATACGCAGTATTTT	CAISVEAKRDTQYF
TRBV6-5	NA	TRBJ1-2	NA	TGTGCCAGCAGAAGGGACACCCGCTATGGCTACACCTTC	CASRRDTRYGYTF
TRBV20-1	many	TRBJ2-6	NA	TGCAGTGCTAGCCTATCTTCCGGGGCCAACGTCCTGACTTTC	CSASLSSGANVLTF
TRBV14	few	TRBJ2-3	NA	TGTGCCAGCAGCCGGTTAAATCAACGGCGGACAGATACGCAGTATTTT	CASSRLNQRRTDTQYF
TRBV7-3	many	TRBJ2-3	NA	TGTGCCAGCAGCCAACACCCCAAGTCCGGGGGAGATACGCAGTATTTT	CASSQHPKSGGDTQYF
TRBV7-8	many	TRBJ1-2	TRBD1	TGTGCCAGCAGCTCCGCCGGGACAGGTCATTATGGCTACACCTTC	CASSSAGTGHYGYTF
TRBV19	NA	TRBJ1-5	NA	TGTGCCAGTAGTATAGTTAGGGAGGGTCAGCCCCAGCATTTT	CASSIVREGQPQHF
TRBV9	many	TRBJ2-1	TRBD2	TGTGCCAGCAGCCCCGTTCCCTTGGGCGGGGGGGGGAATGAGCAGTTCTTC	CASSPVPLGGGGNEQFF
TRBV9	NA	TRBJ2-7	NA	TGTGCCAGCAGCGTATCGGGGGATATCTCCACCCACGAGCAGTACTTC	CASSVSGDISTHEQYF
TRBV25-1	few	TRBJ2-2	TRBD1	TGTGCCAGCAGTGAGAACAGGGGGCGGCCCGGGGAGCTGTTTTTT	CASSENRGRPGELFF
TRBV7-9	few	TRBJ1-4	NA	TGTGCCAGCAGCTTAGCGGGCCTCGGGTCAGTCGAAAAACTGTTTTTT	CASSLAGLGSVEKLFF
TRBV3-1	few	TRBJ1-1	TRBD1	TGTGCCAGCAGCCAACCGGACAGGGAGGCTGAAGCTTTCTTT	CASSQPDREAEAFF
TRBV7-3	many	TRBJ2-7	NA	TGTGCCAGCAGCTTATTGGGCGGGAACGAGCAGTACTTC	CASSLLGGNEQYF
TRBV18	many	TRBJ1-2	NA	TGTGCCAGCTCACCACCGGCCAGGGAGAACTATGGCTACACCTTC	CASSPPARENYGYTF
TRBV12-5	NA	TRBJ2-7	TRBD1	TGTGCTAGTGGTTTGGCCACAGGGGGTTACGAGCAGTACTTC	CASGLATGGYEQYF
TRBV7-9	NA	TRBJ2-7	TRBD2	TGTGCCAGCAGCCAGAGGGGACTAGCCACCTCCGAGCAGTACTTC	CASSQRGLATSEQYF
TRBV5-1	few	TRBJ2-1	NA	TGCGCCAGCAGCTTTACGGGGGACTGGGTCAATGAGCAGTTCTTC	CASSFTGDWVNEQFF
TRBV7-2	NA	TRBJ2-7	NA	TGTGCCAGCAGCTTAATCCCGGGCATCTACGAGCAGTACTTC	CASSLIPGIYEQYF
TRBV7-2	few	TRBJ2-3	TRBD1	TGTGCCAGCAGCACGGGACAGGCCGGAGATACGCAGTATTTT	CASSTGQAGDTQYF
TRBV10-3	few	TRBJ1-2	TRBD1	TGTGCCATCAGTGAAGGGACAGGGGATCGTGGCTACACCTTC	CAISEGTGDRGYTF
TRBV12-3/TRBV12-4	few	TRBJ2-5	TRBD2	TGTGCCACAAGTCCGGGACTAGCGTTAGGGACCCAGTACTTC	CATSPGLALGTQYF
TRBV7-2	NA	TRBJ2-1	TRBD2	TGTGCCAGCAGCCACCTAGCGGGGCGGACCAATGAGCAGTTCTTC	CASSHLAGRTNEQFF
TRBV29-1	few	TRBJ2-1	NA	TGCAGCGTCAGGGGAAATGAGCAGTTCTTC	CSVRGNEQFF